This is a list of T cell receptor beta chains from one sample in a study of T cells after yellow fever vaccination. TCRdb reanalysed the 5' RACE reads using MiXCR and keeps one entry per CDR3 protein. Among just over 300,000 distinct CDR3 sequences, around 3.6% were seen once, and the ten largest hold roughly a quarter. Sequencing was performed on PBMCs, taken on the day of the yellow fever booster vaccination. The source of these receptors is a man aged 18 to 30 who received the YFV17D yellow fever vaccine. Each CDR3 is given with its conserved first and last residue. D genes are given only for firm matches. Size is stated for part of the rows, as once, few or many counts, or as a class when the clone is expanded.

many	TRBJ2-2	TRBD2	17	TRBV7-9	CASSRTSGGTNTGELFF	TGTGCCAGCAGTAGGACTAGCGGGGGCACGAACACCGGGGAGCTGTTTTTT
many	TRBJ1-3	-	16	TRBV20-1	CSANDGRGSSGNTIYF	TGCAGTGCTAATGATGGCAGGGGATCCTCTGGAAACACCATATATTTT
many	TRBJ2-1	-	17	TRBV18	CASSPGDGGASYNEQFF	TGTGCCAGCTCACCAGGGGACGGAGGGGCCTCCTACAATGAGCAGTTCTTC
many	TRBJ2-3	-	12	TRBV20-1	CSARGLADTQYF	TGCAGTGCTAGAGGTCTAGCAGATACGCAGTATTTT
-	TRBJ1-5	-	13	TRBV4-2	CASSQEGVQPQHF	TGTGCCAGCAGCCAAGAAGGGGTTCAGCCCCAGCATTTT
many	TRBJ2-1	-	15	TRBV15	CATSIGPPGRREQFF	TGTGCCACCAGCATAGGCCCCCCAGGGCGGCGTGAGCAGTTCTTC
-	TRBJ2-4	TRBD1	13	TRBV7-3	CASSYGQGTIQYF	TGTGCCAGCAGTTACGGACAGGGCACCATTCAGTACTTC
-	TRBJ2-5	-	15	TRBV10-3	CAISESKSVGETQYF	TGTGCCATCAGTGAGTCGAAGTCGGTAGGAGAGACCCAGTACTTC
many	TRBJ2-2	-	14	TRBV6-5	CASSYSRQSGELFF	TGTGCCAGCAGTTACTCTCGCCAGTCCGGGGAGCTGTTTTTT
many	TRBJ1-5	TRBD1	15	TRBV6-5	CASSYNRGPDQPQHF	TGTGCCAGCAGTTACAACAGGGGGCCTGATCAGCCCCAGCATTTT
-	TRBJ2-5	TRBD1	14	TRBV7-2	CASSSRQGTETQDF	TGTGCCAGCAGCTCCCGACAGGGAACAGAGACCCAGGACTTC
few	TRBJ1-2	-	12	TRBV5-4	CASSLGRGPAPF	TGTGCCAGCAGCTTGGGACGCGGTCCAGCACCGTTC
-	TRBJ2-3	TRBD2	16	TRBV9	CASSITSGGSTDTQYF	TGTGCCAGCAGCATTACTAGCGGGGGGAGCACAGATACGCAGTATTTT
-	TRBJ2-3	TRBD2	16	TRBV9	CASSKRPSGEADTQYF	TGTGCCAGCAGCAAACGCCCTAGCGGGGAGGCAGATACGCAGTATTTT
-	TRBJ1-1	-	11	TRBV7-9	CASGQATEAFF	TGTGCCAGCGGACAAGCCACTGAAGCTTTCTTT
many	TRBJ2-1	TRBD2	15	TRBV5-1	CASSQGLGNSDEQFF	TGCGCCAGCAGCCAGGGACTAGGGAACAGCGATGAGCAGTTCTTC
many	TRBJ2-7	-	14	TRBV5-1	CASSFGHNADEQYF	TGCGCCAGCAGCTTTGGTCATAACGCGGACGAGCAGTACTTC
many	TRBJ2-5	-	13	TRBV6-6	CASSYGEWETQYF	TGTGCCAGCAGTTACGGTGAATGGGAGACCCAGTACTTC
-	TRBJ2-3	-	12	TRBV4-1	CASSQVEDTQYF	TGCGCCAGCAGCCAAGTAGAGGATACGCAGTATTTT
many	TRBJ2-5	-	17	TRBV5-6	CASSLIYSPPNRETQYF	TGTGCCAGCAGCTTGATCTATTCACCCCCCAATAGAGAGACCCAGTACTTC
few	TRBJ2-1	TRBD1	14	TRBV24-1	CATSQGAAYNEQFF	TGTGCCACCAGTCAGGGGGCCGCCTACAATGAGCAGTTCTTC
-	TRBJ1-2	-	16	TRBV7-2	CASSLAHLGGGYGYTF	TGTGCCAGCAGCTTAGCGCATTTAGGGGGGGGCTATGGCTACACCTTC
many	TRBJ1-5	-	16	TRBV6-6	CASSYWDGYSNQPQHF	TGTGCCAGCAGTTACTGGGACGGTTATAGCAATCAGCCCCAGCATTTT
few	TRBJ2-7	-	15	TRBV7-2	CASSLAGTPSYEQYF	TGTGCCAGCAGCTTGGCCGGGACACCCTCCTACGAGCAGTACTTC
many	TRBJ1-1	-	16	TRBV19	CASSKIDLWGNTEAFF	TGTGCCAGTAGTAAAATCGACCTTTGGGGAAATACTGAAGCTTTCTTT
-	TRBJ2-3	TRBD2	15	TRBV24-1	CATSDWTSGTDTQYF	TGTGCCACCAGTGATTGGACTAGCGGCACAGATACGCAGTATTTT
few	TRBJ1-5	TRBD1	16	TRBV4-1	CASSQDEDRSNQPQHF	TGCGCCAGCAGCCAAGATGAGGACAGGTCCAATCAGCCCCAGCATTTT
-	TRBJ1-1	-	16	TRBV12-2	CASRPDAGTGNTEAFF	TGTGCAAGTCGCCCCGACGCCGGGACAGGGAACACTGAAGCTTTCTTT